This is a list of T cell receptor beta chains from one sample in a study of blood T cell repertoires in COVID-19. Clones were sequenced by immunoSEQ multiplex PCR, and TCRdb holds only the in-frame ones, with some missing. The sample consists of over 200,000 clones, 82% of them appearing once. Sequencing input: PBMCs or T cells enriched from blood (not recorded which). These receptors were obtained from a man between 40 and 49 years old who had recovered from COVID-19. CDR3s include the opening cysteine and the closing phenylalanine or tryptophan. D genes are given only for firm matches.

V,D,CDR3
TRBV14,TRBD2,CASSQDLGGNNEQFF
TRBV28,NA,CASSLLGEGGGYTF
TRBV10-1,NA,CASGHEQYF
TRBV4-1,NA,CASSQDLWGATNEKLFF
TRBV5-1,NA,CASSLYREETQYF
TRBV7-2,NA,CASSLRQGPYEQYF
TRBV18,TRBD1,CASSPSGGGSYGYTF
TRBV18,NA,CASSPPGRGKSYEQYF
TRBV20-1,TRBD2,CSASGSGGRADTQYF
TRBV5-4,NA,CASSFGGSNSYEQYF
TRBV11-3,TRBD1,CASSLGGDTDTQYF
TRBV6-2/TRBV6-3,NA,CASSTAQGWDGYTF
TRBV12-3/TRBV12-4,NA,CASSLSYSYEQYF
TRBV6-4,TRBD2,CASSRGTSGDNEQFF
TRBV11-1,NA,CASSLHRGYGYTF
TRBV7-2,NA,CASSLQGSSPLHF
TRBV7-8,NA,CASSYQTVNTEAFF
TRBV6-5,NA,CASRNGQTNTEAFF
TRBV4-1,TRBD2,CASSQGRLAGGWETQYF
TRBV24-1,NA,CATSEGGQQFF
TRBV4-1,TRBD1,CASSQQGQGTDTQYF
TRBV12-3/TRBV12-4,NA,CASSFTAEQYF
TRBV19,NA,CASSTKQGYEEETQYF
TRBV5-4,NA,CASSLARGSETDTQYF
TRBV27,NA,CASIREGVDIENTEAFF
TRBV29-1,NA,CSVQGAEAFF
TRBV14,TRBD2,CASSQILGGASYNEQFF
TRBV5-8,NA,CARTRKGTEAFF
TRBV6-2/TRBV6-3,TRBD1,CASSFLRDRGSGEQFF
TRBV19,TRBD1,CASSTDRVYTEAFF
TRBV11-2,TRBD2,CASSLTSGGWNEQFF
TRBV5-6,NA,CASSLLNQPQHF
TRBV27,TRBD2,CASSLLAGGLFF
TRBV29-1,TRBD1,CSVGDRGTNQPQHF
TRBV28,TRBD2,CASLRSSGSLEQYF
TRBV6-5,TRBD1,CASSPDRANYEQYF
TRBV29-1,NA,CSADDRNTGELFF
TRBV30,NA,CAWSVKGLNTEAFF
TRBV5-1,NA,CASSPRPGGQPQHF
TRBV29-1,NA,CSVKTGNSPLHF
TRBV2,TRBD2,CASSEGREWTYNEQFF
TRBV5-1,TRBD2,CASSISGARDTQYF
TRBV2,NA,CASSAGPGTEAFF
TRBV18,TRBD1,CASSPQGATNEKLFF
TRBV4-1,NA,CASSQGERRYTF
TRBV7-2,NA,CASSLVQGGSYNEQFF
TRBV19,TRBD2,CATSGTRGYEQYF
TRBV5-3,TRBD1,CVVDRQNQPQHF
TRBV7-9,NA,CASSPGVGRLDEQYF
TRBV12-2,NA,CASRSSIAGGAYNEQFF
TRBV28,NA,CASSGLGPLNTEAFF
TRBV7-9,TRBD1,CASSSTKGQDYGYTF
TRBV30,NA,CAHGGDFGEGYNEQFF
TRBV28,NA,CASSNTGLGGYTF